The 27 T cell receptor beta chains listed next were all sequenced from one sample in a study of control samples from healthy donors and cancer patients. TCRdb keeps only in-frame clones here, not all; method: immunoSEQ multiplex PCR. This sample has about 50,000 clones, with more than 80% found just once. Sequenced: PBMCs. The receptors come from a man under 40 with colorectal cancer.

The chain combines TRBV11-2 with TRBJ1-2; D not resolved. In germline, CDR1 is SGHAT, CDR2 FQNNGV. V lost 2 bases and J lost 6, with 7 bases in between. The CDR3 totals 12 residues. The CDR3 loop is CASSLNGNGYTF. CDR3 DNA sequence: TGTGCCAGCAGCTTAAACGGGAATGGCTACACCTTC.

The chain recombines TRBV5-1 with TRBJ2-1; a possible D gene is TRBD2 (5 bases). CDR1 and CDR2 from the germline V gene are SGHRS and YFSETQ. The V and J ends lost 4 bases and 4 bases respectively, with 21 bases between them. The CDR3 contains 17 residues. The CDR3 loop reads CASSLEPELRAYNEQFF. CDR3 bases: TGCGCCAGCAGCCTCGAACCTGAGCTGAGGGCTTACAATGAGCAGTTCTTC.

This clone was seen a handful of times. The chain employs TRBV6-6 and TRBJ1-5; 7 bases agree with TRBD1. Losses at the gene ends were 2 bases for V and 0 bases for J; bases not matched to a gene: 4. The CDR3 totals 16 residues. CDR1 is MNHNY, CDR2 SVGAGI, per germline (reference sequence). CDR3 sequence: CASSYGTVNSNQPQHF. CDR3 sequence (DNA): TGTGCCAGCAGTTACGGGACAGTTAATAGCAATCAGCCCCAGCATTTT.

This rearrangement joins TRBV7-2 to TRBJ1-6, with TRBD1 matching over 8 bases. Germline V gene sequence: CDR1 SGHTA, CDR2 FQGNSA. V shed 5 bases, J shed 8 bases, and the junction held 5 bases outside the gene matches. This CDR3 has 14 residues. The CDR3 sequence: CASSADRVYSPLHF. As DNA, the CDR3 is TGTGCCAGCAGCGCGGACAGGGTTTATTCACCCCTCCACTTT.

Here the CDR3 DNA reads TGCGCCAGCAGCCAAGAAAGGGGGGAATCCCCACAGCCCCAGCATTTT. This sequence encodes CASSQERGESPQPQHF. The V call is TRBV4-3, the J call TRBJ1-5; TRBD1 might be the D (6 bases). CDR3 length equals 16 residues. The germline V gene encodes CDR1 LGHNA and CDR2 YSLEER. V lost 0 bases and J lost 7, with 16 bases in between.

The CDR3 coding sequence is TGCGCCAGCAGCTTGCGTGGGGGCCCGTACGAGCAGTACTTC. This codes for CASSLRGGPYEQYF. The chain combines TRBV5-1 with TRBJ2-7; D perhaps matches TRBD1 (6 bases). The CDR3 extends over 14 amino acids. CDR1 SGHRS and CDR2 YFSETQ come from the germline V gene. The V and J ends lost 1 base and 4 bases respectively, with 12 bases between them.

The chain employs TRBV27 and TRBJ1-5; D is perhaps TRBD1 (6 bases). Germline V gene sequence: CDR1 MNHEY, CDR2 SMNVEV (reference sequence). V was shortened by 1 base and J by 1 base, with 8 bases between the two germline ends. CDR3 length: 15 residues. CDR3 sequence: CASSLFTGSNQPQHF. CDR3 DNA sequence: TGTGCCAGCAGTTTATTTACAGGGAGCAATCAGCCCCAGCATTTT.

The gene calls are TRBV20-1 and TRBJ1-2; D is unresolved. This CDR3 has 11 residues. Trimming left V 7 bases short and J 4 bases short, with 10 bases between. Germline assignment: CDR1 DFQATT and CDR2 SNEGSKA (reference sequence). The chain's CDR3 is CSVGSGYGYTF. The CDR3 DNA is TGCAGTGTAGGGTCCGGCTATGGCTACACCTTC.

The chain has TRBV4-3 and TRBJ1-1; D not certain. V was cut by 2 bases and J by 4 bases, with 8 bases left in between. This CDR3 region has 13 residues. CDR1 is LGHNA, CDR2 YSLEER, per germline. CDR3 sequence (DNA): TGCGCCAGCAGCCAAAGAATTCCCACTGAAGCTTTCTTT. Protein product: CASSQRIPTEAFF.

V and J are TRBV19 and TRBJ1-1; 10 nucleotides line up with TRBD1. This CDR3 has 14 amino acids. V was clipped by 7 bases and J by 5 bases; unmatched bases: 7. Germline V gene lookup returns CDR1 LNHDA and CDR2 SQIVND (reference sequence). CDR3 residues: CASIRTGGGTEAFF. CDR3 sequence (DNA): TGTGCCAGTATCAGGACAGGGGGAGGTACTGAAGCTTTCTTT.

In this sample, this clone turned up once. The rearrangement uses TRBV5-1 and TRBJ2-2; 7 nucleotides line up with TRBD1. The V and J ends lost 2 bases and 5 bases, in that order; junction bases with no gene match: 6. Germline V lookup: CDR1 SGHRS, CDR2 YFSETQ. This CDR3 comprises 15 residues. CDR3 loop: CASSFDPQGTGELFF. The CDR3, as DNA: TGCGCCAGCAGCTTTGACCCACAGGGGACCGGGGAGCTGTTTTTT.

V and J are TRBV28 and TRBJ2-7; TRBD1 agrees at 9 bases. The V gene's germline CDR1 is MDHEN and CDR2 SYDVKM. J was trimmed by 3 bases and V by 5 bases; bases with no gene match: 8. The length of the CDR3 is 15 residues. Written as DNA, the CDR3 is TGTGCCAGCAGTCCCCCCTCGGGACAGGGCTACGAGCAGTACTTC. This encodes CASSPPSGQGYEQYF.

In this sample, this clone turned up once. The gene calls are TRBV27 and TRBJ1-6; 8 positions agree with TRBD1. With 1 base clipped from V and 4 bases from J, the junction kept 12 bases outside the gene matches. CDR3 size: 19 residues. Looked up from germline, CDR1 is MNHEY and CDR2 is SMNVEV (reference sequence). The CDR3 reads CASSLWARRQGNYNSPLHF. The CDR3 DNA reads as TGTGCCAGCAGTTTATGGGCTAGGAGACAGGGGAATTATAATTCACCCCTCCACTTT.

The chain combines TRBV5-1 with TRBJ1-1; 9 nucleotides align to TRBD1. V was clipped by 4 bases and J by 0 bases; unmatched bases: 7. CDR1 and CDR2 (germline): SGHRS, YFSETQ. The CDR3 is 16 amino acids. The CDR3 protein is CASSIGTGTMNTEAFF. CDR3 in DNA: TGCGCCAGCAGCATAGGGACAGGGACAATGAACACTGAAGCTTTCTTT.

The chain is built from TRBV5-1 and TRBJ1-1; D remains ambiguous. The ends were cut back, 5 bases at V and 0 bases at J, with 11 bases in the middle. The germline V gene encodes CDR1 SGHRS and CDR2 YFSETQ. The CDR3 sequence is 14 residues long. CDR3 in DNA: TGCGCCAGCAGTTCCACGAGACTGAACACTGAAGCTTTCTTT. Translating gives CASSSTRLNTEAFF.

This rearrangement joins TRBV30 to TRBJ2-1; TRBD2 matches 7 bases. Germline V gene sequence: CDR1 GTSNPN, CDR2 SVGIG (reference sequence). The trim removed 2 bases at V and 3 bases at J, leaving 10 bases unmatched. The CDR3 spans 16 residues. The chain's CDR3 is CAWSPPLGGGYNEQFF. The CDR3 region has the DNA TGTGCCTGGAGTCCCCCCCTGGGCGGGGGCTACAATGAGCAGTTCTTC. Full variable domain (rest looked up from reference TRBV30 and TRBJ2-1): SQTIHQWPATLVQPVGSPLSLECTVEGTSNPNLYWYRQAAGRGLQLLFYSVGIGQISSEVPQNLSASRPQDRQFILSSKKLLLSDSGFYLCAWSPPLGGGYNEQFFGPGTRLTVL.

V gene TRBV7-6 combines with J gene TRBJ1-2, with TRBD1 matching 11 bases. Germline CDR1 and CDR2: SGHVS and FNYEAQ. This CDR3 is 16 amino acids long. Trimming cost V 5 bases and J 4 bases; bases outside gene matches: 9. Here the CDR3 reads CASSATGQGGFYGYTF. In nucleotides, the CDR3 is TGTGCCAGCAGCGCGACGGGACAGGGGGGCTTCTATGGCTACACCTTC.

V usage is TRBV7-9 and J usage is TRBJ2-3, with TRBD2 identical over 7 bases. CDR1 is SEHNR and CDR2 is FQNEAQ in the germline V gene (reference sequence). The CDR3 has 15 residues. V dropped 5 bases and J dropped 0; count of bases not matched to a gene: 5. CDR3 region: CASSVSGISTDTQYF. DNA for the CDR3: TGTGCCAGCAGCGTGAGCGGGATTAGCACAGATACGCAGTATTTT.

V gene TRBV6-2 or TRBV6-3 combines with J gene TRBJ2-7; no clear D gene. The V gene's germline CDR1 is MNHEY and CDR2 SVGEGT. V was pared by 6 bases and J by 3 bases, with 15 bases between. The CDR3 length is 14 residues. In DNA, the CDR3 is TGTGCCAGCAGCCTAACCCTTAGAAACTACGAGCAGTACTTC. Translating gives CASSLTLRNYEQYF.

V gene TRBV10-1 combines with J gene TRBJ2-2; TRBD2 matches at 11 bases. The CDR3 is 15 amino acids. Germline V gene lookup returns CDR1 WNHNN and CDR2 SYGVQD (reference sequence). The V segment lost 1 base and the J segment 7 bases; nucleotides outside the gene matches: 2. CDR3 bases: TGCGCCAGCAGTGAGTACGGGACTAGCGGCGGGGAGCTGTTTTTT. Amino acid sequence: CASSEYGTSGGELFF.

This sequence joins TRBV4-1 and TRBJ2-5, with TRBD1 identical over 7 bases. V lost 0 bases to trimming and J lost 5 bases; unmatched junction nucleotides: 3. CDR3 size: 14 residues. The germline gives CDR1 MGHRA, CDR2 YSYEKL. The CDR3 DNA reads TGCGCCAGCAGCCAAGAGAGGGGGCGGGAGACCCAGTACTTC. It specifies CASSQERGRETQYF.

The V and J genes are TRBV5-6 and TRBJ2-1; D uncertain. The CDR3 loop spans 13 amino acids. Germline CDR1 and CDR2: SGHDT and YYEEEE. V was pared by 1 base and J by 9 bases, with 11 bases between. CDR3 in amino acids: CASSLFGFSEQFF. The CDR3 DNA sequence: TGTGCCAGCAGCTTGTTTGGCTTTTCTGAGCAGTTCTTC. The variable domain in full, completed from reference TRBV5-6 and TRBJ2-1, reads DAGVTQSPTHLIKTRGQQVTLRCSPKSGHDTVSWYQQALGQGPQFIFQYYEEEERQRGNFPDRFSGHQFPNYSSELNVNALLLGDSALYLCASSLFGFSEQFFGPGTRLTVL.

The chain links TRBV5-1 to TRBJ1-2, with a possible D match to TRBD1 (5 bases). This CDR3 has 15 amino acids. The V end was cut by 0 bases, the J end by 6 bases, with 15 bases between. The germline CDR1 and CDR2 sequences are SGHRS and YFSETQ. This chain's CDR3 is CASSLADRGYHGYTF. In DNA form, the CDR3 reads TGCGCCAGCAGCTTGGCTGACCGGGGCTACCATGGCTACACCTTC.

The rearrangement uses TRBV5-1 and TRBJ2-4; TRBD1 might be the D (6 bases). Trimming took off 1 base at V and 9 bases at J, with 17 bases between the two ends. The CDR3 has 15 residues. In germline, CDR1 is SGHRS, CDR2 YFSETQ. The CDR3 bases are TGCGCCAGCAGCTTGCGCCTGGGGCAGGGGACCATTCAGTACTTC. As protein: CASSLRLGQGTIQYF.

The chain carries TRBV19 and TRBJ2-3; either TRBD1 or TRBD2 may fit D (5 bases each). Trimming pared 5 bases from V and 1 base from J, leaving 16 bases between. CDR3 length equals 16 residues. Germline loops: CDR1 LNHDA, CDR2 SQIVND (reference sequence). The CDR3 nucleotides read TGTGCCAGTAGTCCGTTAAGGGACGGACGCACAGATACGCAGTATTTT. This translates into CASSPLRDGRTDTQYF.

The chain recombines TRBV5-1 with TRBJ1-1; D remains ambiguous. V lost 5 bases to trimming and J lost 1 base, with 9 bases between them. The CDR3 is made up of 13 amino acids. Per germline, CDR1 SGHRS and CDR2 YFSETQ. The DNA for the CDR3 is TGCGCCAGCAGACCCTCAGGGAACACTGAAGCTTTCTTT. Translation: CASRPSGNTEAFF.

The chain employs TRBV19 and TRBJ2-7; possible D gene TRBD1, 5 bases. Trimming shortened V by 3 bases and J by 3 bases, and 18 bases separated the two germline ends. Per germline, CDR1 LNHDA and CDR2 SQIVND (reference sequence). The CDR3 totals 16 residues. CDR3 sequence (DNA): TGTGCCAGTAGTATCGGCACGCAGGGCCTTAACTACGAGCAGTACTTC. This encodes CASSIGTQGLNYEQYF.